The subject of this entry is one TCR beta chain. Its antigen remains unidentified. Each sample gave at least 6 million isolated PBMCs. Then a second PCR, running about 7 to 11 cycles, was carried out with a sample-barcoded 5' primer and a J-beta primer mix. TCRdb itself ran the 5' RACE reads through MiXCR, one entry per CDR3 protein. The sample consists of hundreds of thousands of distinct CDR3 sequences, 40% to 45% of them appearing once. This entry belongs to a study of blood T cells in healthy people across ages. Study findings and constraints: Roughly linear age-related decline in beta diversity appeared, significant by age 40.

The V end lost 0 bases, the J end lost 10 bases, and 7 bases lay between the germline ends. Germline CDR1 reads SGHVS; CDR2 reads FNYEAQ. The CDR3 covers 12 residues. The sample was blood. This TCR was recovered from a man at least 80 years old in good health. The J gene is TRBJ2-1, the V gene TRBV7-6; D remains ambiguous. This CDR3 is CASSLAFSEQFF. DNA of the CDR3: TGTGCCAGCAGCTTAGCCTTCTCCGAGCAGTTCTTC.